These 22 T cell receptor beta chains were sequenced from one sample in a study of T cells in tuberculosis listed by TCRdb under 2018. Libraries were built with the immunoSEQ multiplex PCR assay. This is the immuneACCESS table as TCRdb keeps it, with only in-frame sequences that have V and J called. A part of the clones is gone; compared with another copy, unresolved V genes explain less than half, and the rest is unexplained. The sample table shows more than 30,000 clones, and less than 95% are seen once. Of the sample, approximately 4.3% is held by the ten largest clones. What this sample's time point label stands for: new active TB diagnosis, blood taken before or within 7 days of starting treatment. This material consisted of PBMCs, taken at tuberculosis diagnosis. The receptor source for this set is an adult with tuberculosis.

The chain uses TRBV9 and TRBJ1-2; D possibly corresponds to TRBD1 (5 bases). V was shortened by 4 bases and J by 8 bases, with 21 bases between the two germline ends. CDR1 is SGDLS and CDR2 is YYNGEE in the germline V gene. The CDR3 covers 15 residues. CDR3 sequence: CASSPNRGGRDGYTF. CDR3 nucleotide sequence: TGTGCCAGCAGCCCCAATCGGGGAGGGAGGGACGGCTACACCTTC.

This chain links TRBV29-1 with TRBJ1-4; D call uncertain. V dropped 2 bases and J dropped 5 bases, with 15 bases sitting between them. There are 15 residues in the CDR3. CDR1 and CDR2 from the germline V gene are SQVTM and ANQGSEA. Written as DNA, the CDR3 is TGCAGCGTTGAAAAAGTCGGGGATATAAATGAAAAACTGTTTTTT. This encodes CSVEKVGDINEKLFF.

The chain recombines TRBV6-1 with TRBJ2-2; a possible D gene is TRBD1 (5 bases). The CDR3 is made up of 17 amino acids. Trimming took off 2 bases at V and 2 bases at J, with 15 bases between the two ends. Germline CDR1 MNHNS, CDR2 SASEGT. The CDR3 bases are TGTGCCAGCAGTGAACGGTTGCGACAGTCCAACACCGGGGAGCTGTTTTTT. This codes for CASSERLRQSNTGELFF.

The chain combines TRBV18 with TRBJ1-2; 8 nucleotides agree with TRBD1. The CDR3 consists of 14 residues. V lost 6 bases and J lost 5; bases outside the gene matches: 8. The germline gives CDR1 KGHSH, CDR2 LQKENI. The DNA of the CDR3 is TGTGCCAGCTCTATCGCCGGACAGGGTTATGGCTACACCTTC. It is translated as CASSIAGQGYGYTF.

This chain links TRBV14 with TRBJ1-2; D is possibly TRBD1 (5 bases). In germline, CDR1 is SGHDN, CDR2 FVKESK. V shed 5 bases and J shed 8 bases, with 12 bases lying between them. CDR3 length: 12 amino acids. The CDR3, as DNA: TGTGCCAGCAGCTATGGCAGGGAAGGCTACACCTTC. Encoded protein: CASSYGREGYTF.

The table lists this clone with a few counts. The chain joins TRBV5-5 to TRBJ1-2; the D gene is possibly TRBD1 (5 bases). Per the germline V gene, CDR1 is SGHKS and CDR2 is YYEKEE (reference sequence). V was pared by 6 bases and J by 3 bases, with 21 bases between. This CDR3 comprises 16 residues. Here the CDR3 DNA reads TGTGCCAGCAACCGGGAGGGGCAGGGTGTCGACTATGGCTACACCTTC. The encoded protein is CASNREGQGVDYGYTF.

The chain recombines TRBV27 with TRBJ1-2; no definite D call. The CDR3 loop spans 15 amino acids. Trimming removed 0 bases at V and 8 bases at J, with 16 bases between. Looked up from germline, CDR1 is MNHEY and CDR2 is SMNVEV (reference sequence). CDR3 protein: CASSLSLRRVGGYTF. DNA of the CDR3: TGTGCCAGCAGTTTATCTCTTCGGAGGGTCGGGGGCTACACCTTC.

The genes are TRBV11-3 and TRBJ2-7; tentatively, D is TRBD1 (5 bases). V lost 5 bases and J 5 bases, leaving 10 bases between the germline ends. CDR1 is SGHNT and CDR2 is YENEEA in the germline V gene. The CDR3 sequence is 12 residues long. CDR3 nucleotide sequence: TGTGCCAGCAGCCTGCGACAGAACGAGCAGTACTTC. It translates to CASSLRQNEQYF.

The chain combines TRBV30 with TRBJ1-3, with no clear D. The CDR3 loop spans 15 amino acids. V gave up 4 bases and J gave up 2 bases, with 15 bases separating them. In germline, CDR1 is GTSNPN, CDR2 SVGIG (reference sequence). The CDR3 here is CAWTSGRNPGNTIYF. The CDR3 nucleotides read TGTGCCTGGACATCAGGCCGGAATCCTGGAAACACCATATATTTT.

CDR3 protein: CASSSQGQGAGAGELFF. Here the CDR3 DNA reads TGTGCCAGCAGCTCCCAAGGACAGGGGGCGGGTGCCGGGGAGCTGTTTTTT. V is TRBV5-6 and J is TRBJ2-2, with TRBD1 matching 11 bases. The CDR3 has 17 amino acids. The ends lost 3 bases at V and 6 bases at J; junction bases unmatched: 10. Germline-derived CDR1 and CDR2 are SGHDT and YYEEEE.

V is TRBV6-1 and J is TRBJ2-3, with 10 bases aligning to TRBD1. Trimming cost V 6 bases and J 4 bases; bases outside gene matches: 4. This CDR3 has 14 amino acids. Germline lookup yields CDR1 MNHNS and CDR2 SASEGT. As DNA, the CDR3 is TGTGCCAGCAGCCCCGGGACAGGGGCAGATACGCAGTATTTT. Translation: CASSPGTGADTQYF.

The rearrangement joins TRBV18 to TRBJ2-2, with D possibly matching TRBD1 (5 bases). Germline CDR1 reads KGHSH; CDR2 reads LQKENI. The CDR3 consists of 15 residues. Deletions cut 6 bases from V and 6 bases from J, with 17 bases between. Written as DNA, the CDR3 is TGTGCCAGCTCCACCAATCAGGGTTTATCCGGGGAGCTGTTTTTT. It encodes CASSTNQGLSGELFF.

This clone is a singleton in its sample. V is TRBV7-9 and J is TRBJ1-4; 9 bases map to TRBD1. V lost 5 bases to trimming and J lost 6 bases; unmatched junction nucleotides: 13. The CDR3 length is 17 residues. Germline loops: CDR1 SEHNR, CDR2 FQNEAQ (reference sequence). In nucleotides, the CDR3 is TGTGCCAGCAGCCCGACACTATGGACAGGGGAGGATGAAAAACTGTTTTTT. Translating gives CASSPTLWTGEDEKLFF.

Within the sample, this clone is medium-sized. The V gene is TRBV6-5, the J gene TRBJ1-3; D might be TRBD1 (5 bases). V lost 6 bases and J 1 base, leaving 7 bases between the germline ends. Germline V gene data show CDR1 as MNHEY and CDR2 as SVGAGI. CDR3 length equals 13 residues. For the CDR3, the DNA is TGTGCCAGCAGGCAGGGATCTGGAAACACCATATATTTT. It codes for CASRQGSGNTIYF.

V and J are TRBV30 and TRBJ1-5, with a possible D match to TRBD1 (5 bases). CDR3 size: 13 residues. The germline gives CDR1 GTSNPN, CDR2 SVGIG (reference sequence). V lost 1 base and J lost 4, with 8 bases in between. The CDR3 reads CAWSATANQPQHF. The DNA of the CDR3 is TGTGCCTGGAGTGCGACAGCGAATCAGCCCCAGCATTTT.

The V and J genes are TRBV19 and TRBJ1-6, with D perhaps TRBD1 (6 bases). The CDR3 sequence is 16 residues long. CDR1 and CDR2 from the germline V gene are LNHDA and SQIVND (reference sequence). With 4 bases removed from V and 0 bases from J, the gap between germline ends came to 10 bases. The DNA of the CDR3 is TGTGCCAGTAGTACCCGGACAGCCTCCTATAATTCACCCCTCCACTTT. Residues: CASSTRTASYNSPLHF. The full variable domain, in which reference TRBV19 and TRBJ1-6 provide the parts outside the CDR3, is DGGITQSPKYLFRKEGQNVTLSCEQNLNHDAMYWYRQDPGQGLRLIYYSQIVNDFQKGDIAEGYSVSREKKESFPLTVTSAQKNPTAFYLCASSTRTASYNSPLHFGNGTRLTVT.

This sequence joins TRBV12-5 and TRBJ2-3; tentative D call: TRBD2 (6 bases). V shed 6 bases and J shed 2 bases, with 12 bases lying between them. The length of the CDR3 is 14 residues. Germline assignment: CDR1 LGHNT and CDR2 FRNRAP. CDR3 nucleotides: TGTGCTAGTGGAGGCGGGACCTACACAGATACGCAGTATTTT. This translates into CASGGGTYTDTQYF.

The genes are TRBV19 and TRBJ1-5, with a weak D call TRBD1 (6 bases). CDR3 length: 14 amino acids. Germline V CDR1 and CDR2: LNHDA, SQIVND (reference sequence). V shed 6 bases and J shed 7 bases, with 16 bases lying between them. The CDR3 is CASRPRGGEQPQHF. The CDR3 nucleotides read TGTGCCAGTAGGCCCCGGGGGGGCGAACAGCCCCAGCATTTT.

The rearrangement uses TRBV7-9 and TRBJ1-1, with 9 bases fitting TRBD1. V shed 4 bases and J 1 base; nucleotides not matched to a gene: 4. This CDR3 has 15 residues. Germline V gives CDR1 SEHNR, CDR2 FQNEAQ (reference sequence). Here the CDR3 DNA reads TGTGCCAGCAGCTCGACAGGGGGACCGAACACTGAAGCTTTCTTT. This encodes CASSSTGGPNTEAFF.

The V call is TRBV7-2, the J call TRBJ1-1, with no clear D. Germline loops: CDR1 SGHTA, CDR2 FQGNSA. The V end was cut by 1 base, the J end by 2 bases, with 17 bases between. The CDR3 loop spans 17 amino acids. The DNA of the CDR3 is TGTGCCAGCAGCTTAGTTTCTCTGGCAAACCCTAACACTGAAGCTTTCTTT. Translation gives CASSLVSLANPNTEAFF.

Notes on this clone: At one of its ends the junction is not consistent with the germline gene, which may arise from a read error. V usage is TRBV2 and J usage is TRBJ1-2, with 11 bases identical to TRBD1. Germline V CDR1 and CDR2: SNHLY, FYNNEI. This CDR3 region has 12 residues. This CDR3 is CASSLDRGRLPF. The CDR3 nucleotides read TGTGCCAGCAGTTTGGACAGGGGGCGCCTACCCTTC. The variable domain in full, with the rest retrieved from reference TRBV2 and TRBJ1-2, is EPEVTQTPSHQVTQMGQEVILRCVPISNHLYFYWYRQILGQKVEFLVSFYNNEISEKSEIFDDQFSVERPDGSNFTLKIRSTKLEDSAMYFCASSLDRGRLPFGSGTRLTVV.

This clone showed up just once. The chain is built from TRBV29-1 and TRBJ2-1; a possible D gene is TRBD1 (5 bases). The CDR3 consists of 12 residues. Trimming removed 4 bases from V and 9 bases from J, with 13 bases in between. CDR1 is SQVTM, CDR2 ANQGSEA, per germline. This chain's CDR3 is CSVVRGSGEQFF. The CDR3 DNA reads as TGCAGCGTTGTTAGGGGCTCAGGTGAGCAGTTCTTC.